These 25 T cell receptor beta chains originate from one sample sequenced in a study of blood T cell repertoires in COVID-19. Profiled with immunoSEQ multiplex PCR; TCRdb holds only in-frame clones, not every one. The table includes about 380,000 clones, about 90% detected once. The specimen sequenced was PBMCs or T cells enriched from blood (not recorded which). The receptor source for this set is a woman aged 30 to 39 who had recovered from COVID-19.

This clone was detected once. This CDR3 reads CASRDSHYYGYTF. For the CDR3, the DNA is TGTGCCAGTAGAGACAGCCACTACTATGGCTACACCTTC. This sequence joins TRBV19 and TRBJ1-2, with D perhaps TRBD1 (5 bases). The germline V gene encodes CDR1 LNHDA and CDR2 SQIVND (reference sequence). This CDR3 comprises 13 residues. V was shortened by 6 bases and J by 3 bases, with 11 bases between the two germline ends.

This rearrangement joins TRBV19 to TRBJ1-2, with 8 nucleotides matching TRBD1. This CDR3 has 14 residues. Per germline, CDR1 LNHDA and CDR2 SQIVND (reference sequence). Trimming removed 10 bases from V and 7 bases from J; junction bases left unmatched: 14. CDR3 bases: TGTGCCACCGCCCGGGACAGGTCGTTTCGTGGCTACACCTTC. The encoded protein is CATARDRSFRGYTF.

This chain joins TRBV19 and TRBJ2-2; the D is unclear. Germline V gene lookup returns CDR1 LNHDA and CDR2 SQIVND (reference sequence). The CDR3 consists of 14 residues. V was clipped by 3 bases and J by 3 bases, with 8 bases between them. For the CDR3, the DNA is TGTGCCAGTAGTATTTCCCTTTACACCGGGGAGCTGTTTTTT. Encoded protein: CASSISLYTGELFF.

The V call is TRBV5-4, the J call TRBJ1-2; 9 nucleotides match TRBD1. Looked up from germline, CDR1 is SGHNT and CDR2 is YYREEE (reference sequence). The ends lost 4 bases at V and 6 bases at J; junction bases unmatched: 7. There are 14 residues in the CDR3. Written as DNA, the CDR3 is TGTGCCAGCAGCCGCCCGGGACAGGGCAATGGCTACACCTTC. Residues: CASSRPGQGNGYTF. Supplemented by reference TRBV5-4 and TRBJ1-2, the full variable domain reads ETGVTQSPTHLIKTRGQQVTLRCSSQSGHNTVSWYQQALGQGPQFIFQYYREEENGRGNFPPRFSGLQFPNYSSELNVNALELDDSALYLCASSRPGQGNGYTFGSGTRLTVV.

The CDR3 loop is CASSEEPGGNAEAFF. In nucleotides, the CDR3 is TGTGCCAGCAGTGAAGAACCAGGGGGAAACGCTGAAGCTTTCTTT. The chain links TRBV6-1 to TRBJ1-1; 7 positions agree with TRBD1. CDR3 size: 15 residues. Germline values: CDR1 MNHNS, CDR2 SASEGT. Unmatched junction bases numbered 8, after V lost 1 base and J lost 6 bases.

The J gene is TRBJ1-2, the V gene TRBV30, with unresolved D. Germline values: CDR1 GTSNPN, CDR2 SVGIG (reference sequence). V lost 2 bases to trimming and J lost 1 base, with 20 bases between them. The CDR3 length is 17 residues. For the CDR3, the DNA is TGTGCCTGGAGTCCACTCCTTGGTACCCACAGTAACTATGGCTACACCTTC. It encodes CAWSPLLGTHSNYGYTF.

The genes are TRBV13 and TRBJ2-7; the match to TRBD2 covers 13 bases. This CDR3 is 15 amino acids long. Per the germline V gene, CDR1 is PRHDT and CDR2 is FYEKMQ (reference sequence). J was trimmed by 4 bases and V by 4 bases; bases with no gene match: 4. The CDR3: CASSSWTSGSYEQYF. Here the CDR3 DNA reads TGTGCCAGCAGCTCCTGGACTAGCGGGAGTTACGAGCAGTACTTC.

The rearrangement links TRBV27 to TRBJ2-1, with D possibly TRBD2 on 6 matching bases. This CDR3 contains 17 residues. Germline V gives CDR1 MNHEY, CDR2 SMNVEV (reference sequence). Between the trimmed V and J ends, which lost 2 bases and 5 bases, there was a span of 19 bases. This CDR3 is CASSLRETRQLDNEQFF. CDR3 in DNA: TGTGCCAGCAGTTTAAGGGAGACTAGACAGTTGGACAATGAGCAGTTCTTC.

This chain's CDR3 is CASSTGGAAKNIQYF. The DNA for the CDR3 is TGTGCCAGCAGTACAGGGGGAGCAGCCAAAAACATTCAGTACTTC. The chain uses TRBV6-5 and TRBJ2-4; 8 bases fit TRBD1. The CDR3 contains 15 residues. CDR1 is MNHEY, CDR2 SVGAGI, per germline. After removal of 5 bases from V and 0 bases from J, the junction contained 3 bases not matched to a gene.

This sequence joins TRBV11-3 and TRBJ2-1, with 7 bases fitting TRBD2. Germline V gene sequence: CDR1 SGHNT, CDR2 YENEEA. The CDR3 spans 15 residues. The V segment lost 3 bases and the J segment 2 bases; nucleotides outside the gene matches: 4. This chain's CDR3 is CASSFGGSTYNEQFF. The CDR3 nucleotides read TGTGCCAGCAGCTTCGGCGGGAGCACCTACAATGAGCAGTTCTTC.

This chain links TRBV27 with TRBJ1-1, with 8 bases that match TRBD1. J gave up 2 bases and V 6 bases, and 8 bases lay outside the gene matches. This CDR3 has 15 residues. Germline-derived CDR1 and CDR2 are MNHEY and SMNVEV (reference sequence). The CDR3 is CASSRQGWGNTEAFF. The CDR3, as DNA: TGTGCCAGCAGCCGACAGGGGTGGGGAAACACTGAAGCTTTCTTT.

This chain links TRBV7-9 with TRBJ2-1; D is possibly TRBD2 (6 bases). V lost 7 bases and J 6 bases, leaving 13 bases between the germline ends. Germline V gene data show CDR1 as SEHNR and CDR2 as FQNEAQ (reference sequence). The CDR3 consists of 13 residues. CDR3 in amino acids: CASTLAGGNEQFF. The CDR3 DNA is TGTGCCAGCACCCTCGCCGGGGGCAATGAGCAGTTCTTC.

This chain connects TRBV2 to TRBJ1-1; possible D gene TRBD1, 5 bases. This CDR3 has 12 residues. Per germline, CDR1 SNHLY and CDR2 FYNNEI. V was shortened by 9 bases and J by 1 base, with 9 bases between the two germline ends. CDR3 DNA: TGTGCCAGAGCCAGGGAGAACACTGAAGCTTTCTTT. Translating gives CARARENTEAFF.

Turning to this clone: This CDR3 is also generated by other DNA sequences in the sample. This sequence joins TRBV5-1 and TRBJ2-7; maybe TRBD2 (6 bases). Trimming pared 0 bases from V and 3 bases from J, leaving 10 bases between. Germline V CDR1 and CDR2: SGHRS, YFSETQ. The CDR3 sequence is 14 residues long. CDR3 in DNA: TGCGCCAGCAGCTTGGAGGCGGGGTTCTACGAGCAGTACTTC. Its protein product is CASSLEAGFYEQYF.

Only a few counts were recorded for this clone. Other DNA sequences within the sample encode an identical CDR3. The CDR3 nucleotides read TGTGCCAGCAGCTTTACTAGCGGGGGGGACACCGGGGAGCTGTTTTTT. Its protein is CASSFTSGGDTGELFF. This rearrangement joins TRBV5-6 to TRBJ2-2, with TRBD2 identical over 13 bases. The CDR3 consists of 16 residues. CDR1 is SGHDT and CDR2 is YYEEEE in the germline V gene. Trimming cost V 2 bases and J 3 bases; bases outside gene matches: 1.

This chain connects TRBV7-9 to TRBJ1-4; D is undetermined. The CDR3 extends over 15 amino acids. V lost 3 bases to trimming and J lost 8 bases, with 16 bases between them. Germline V gene sequence: CDR1 SEHNR, CDR2 FQNEAQ (reference sequence). The CDR3 spells CASSFSRSVGEKLFF. CDR3 sequence (DNA): TGTGCCAGCAGCTTCTCCCGGTCAGTCGGGGAAAAACTGTTTTTT.

This sequence joins TRBV2 and TRBJ2-1, with D unclear. With 10 bases removed from V and 7 bases from J, the gap between germline ends came to 8 bases. The CDR3 has 10 residues. Germline V gives CDR1 SNHLY, CDR2 FYNNEI. In DNA form, the CDR3 reads TGTGCCACGGAGAGGAATGAGCAGTTCTTC. As protein: CATERNEQFF.

This chain joins TRBV5-1 and TRBJ1-2, with D possibly TRBD1 on 5 matching bases. CDR1 is SGHRS, CDR2 YFSETQ, per germline. There are 14 residues in the CDR3. The ends were cut back, 3 bases at V and 7 bases at J, with 16 bases in the middle. CDR3 bases: TGCGCCAGCAGCTGGGGGGAGGCCTTGAGTGGCTACACCTTC. Translation: CASSWGEALSGYTF.

This clone was detected only once. This sequence joins TRBV5-8 and TRBJ1-6, with 9 bases fitting TRBD1. The germline CDR1 and CDR2 sequences are SGHTS and YDEGEE. V was pared by 4 bases and J by 9 bases, with 14 bases of the junction left unmatched. The CDR3 runs to 17 residues. Here the CDR3 DNA reads TGTGCCAGCAGCCTGATTATCACCGGGACAGGGAGTTCACCCCTCCACTTT. Translation: CASSLIITGTGSSPLHF. The full variable domain, in which reference TRBV5-8 and TRBJ1-6 provide the parts outside the CDR3, is EAGVTQSPTHLIKTRGQQATLRCSPISGHTSVYWYQQALGLGLQFLLWYDEGEERNRGNFPPRFSGRQFPNYSSELNVNALELEDSALYLCASSLIITGTGSSPLHFGNGTRLTVT.

The chain employs TRBV19 and TRBJ2-1; the D gene is possibly TRBD2 (6 bases). This CDR3 spans 15 amino acids. Germline V gene data show CDR1 as LNHDA and CDR2 as SQIVND (reference sequence). The V gene lost 5 bases and the J gene lost 5 bases, with 16 bases spanning the gap. The CDR3: CASSPRDFANNEQFF. The CDR3 region has the DNA TGTGCCAGTAGTCCCAGGGACTTCGCGAACAATGAGCAGTTCTTC.

V and J are TRBV28 and TRBJ2-7, with TRBD1 as a possible D gene (6 bases). Per the germline V gene, CDR1 is MDHEN and CDR2 is SYDVKM. V gave up 6 bases and J gave up 1 base, with 7 bases separating them. The CDR3 loop spans 12 amino acids. The CDR3 spells CASRGTSYEQYF. CDR3 DNA: TGTGCCAGCAGGGGGACATCCTACGAGCAGTACTTC.

The chain is built from TRBV27 and TRBJ1-5; D may be TRBD1 (6 bases). Trimming stripped 1 base from V and 5 bases from J, with 21 bases between. The CDR3 sequence is 18 residues long. Germline V gives CDR1 MNHEY, CDR2 SMNVEV (reference sequence). The CDR3, as DNA: TGTGCCAGCAGTTTATTAGGGAGGGGGGGAATCGGGTATCAGCCCCAGCATTTT. Translation gives CASSLLGRGGIGYQPQHF.

There are a few counts of this clone. The chain combines TRBV5-1 with TRBJ2-2; 10 nucleotides align to TRBD2. This CDR3 contains 18 residues. Germline V lookup: CDR1 SGHRS, CDR2 YFSETQ. With 1 base clipped from V and 6 bases from J, the junction kept 12 bases outside the gene matches. CDR3 DNA sequence: TGCGCCAGCAGCTTGTCGAGCGGGAGGGGCCCCGCCGCCGGGGAGCTGTTTTTT. Protein product: CASSLSSGRGPAAGELFF.

V and J are TRBV14 and TRBJ1-1; unclear D gene. The CDR3 is 14 residues long. Germline CDR1 and CDR2: SGHDN and FVKESK. V was clipped by 3 bases and J by 3 bases, with 11 bases between them. The CDR3: CASSHAGGYTEAFF. CDR3 coding DNA: TGTGCCAGCAGCCATGCGGGAGGGTACACTGAAGCTTTCTTT.

The chain links TRBV4-2 to TRBJ1-6, with 9 bases lining up with TRBD1. V lost 0 bases to trimming and J lost 9 bases; unmatched junction nucleotides: 6. The CDR3 is 16 amino acids. Per the germline V gene, CDR1 is LGHNA and CDR2 is YNFKEQ. The CDR3 is CASSQDRGTGLSPLHF. CDR3 sequence (DNA): TGTGCCAGCAGCCAAGATCGCGGGACAGGGCTTTCACCCCTCCACTTT.